A few counts support the clone carrying this T cell receptor (beta chain). What it binds is unknown. Between the trimmed V and J ends, which lost 2 bases and 0 bases, there was a span of 7 bases. The CDR3 contains 14 residues. Looked up from germline, CDR1 is ENHRY and CDR2 is SYGVKD. The data were obtained in a study of blood T cells in healthy people across ages. The study's findings and limits: The fall in TCR beta diversity per million T cells was roughly linear with age.

The authors ran a second PCR of roughly 7 to 11 cycles using a sample-barcoded 5' primer and a J-beta primer mix. Via MiXCR, TCRdb re-called the 5' RACE reads, giving one row per CDR3 protein. The sample lists approximately 1.5 million distinct CDR3 sequences; 42% were seen once. This receptor was identified in a woman aged 18-35 years in good health. Sequenced input: blood. The rearrangement links TRBV10-3 to TRBJ1-1; D is undetermined. CDR3 loop: CAISEEVMNTEAFF. CDR3 bases: TGTGCCATCAGTGAGGAGGTTATGAACACTGAAGCTTTCTTT.